Shown below are 18 T cell receptor beta chains from a single sample sequenced in a study of regulatory T cells in long-lasting Graves disease. Both iRepertoire HTBI primers and Arm-PCR of CDR3 regions were used to build the TCR beta libraries. TCRdb independently ran MiXCR on the multiplex PCR reads; one entry per CDR3 protein. The table has 440,000 or so distinct CDR3 sequences, roughly 17% seen once. This sample's time point: newly diagnosed GD, antithyroid drugs for less than 3 months. Extracted PBMC RNA gave rise to the TCR library. These data were also filed under a second study, of T cells in Graves' hyperthyroidism and ophthalmopathy.

Specimen: peripheral blood mononuclear cells (PBMCs), collected at new diagnosis, from a patient treated with antithyroid drugs. Every receptor here comes from a woman aged 25 to 45 with Graves disease.

This clonotype has at least ten counts. This chain joins TRBV25-1 and TRBJ1-1; the D gene is possibly TRBD1 (5 bases). Germline values: CDR1 MGHDK, CDR2 SYGVNS. CDR3 size: 15 residues. V was pared by 4 bases and J by 4 bases, with 16 bases between. CDR3 nucleotide sequence: TGTGCCAGCAGTGCAATGGTTGGGGGGGGCACTGAAGCTTTCTTT. Residues: CASSAMVGGGTEAFF.

The J gene is TRBJ1-2, the V gene TRBV12-5, with D perhaps matching TRBD1 (6 bases). Germline-derived CDR1 and CDR2 are LGHNT and FRNRAP. The CDR3 has 13 amino acids. The V and J ends lost 5 bases and 7 bases respectively, with 14 bases between them. The CDR3 sequence is CASGPTGGGGYTF. The CDR3 nucleotides are TGTGCTAGTGGTCCGACAGGAGGAGGTGGCTACACCTTC. Full variable domain (missing parts from reference TRBV12-5 and TRBJ1-2): DARVTQTPRHKVTEMGQEVTMRCQPILGHNTVFWYRQTMMQGLELLAYFRNRAPLDDSGMPKDRFSAEMPDATLATLKIQPSEPRDSAVYFCASGPTGGGGYTFGSGTRLTVV.

This clonotype was detected ten times or more. The chain joins TRBV12-3 or TRBV12-4 to TRBJ1-5; 7 nucleotides align to TRBD1. V gave up 6 bases and J gave up 6 bases; unmatched junction bases: 8. The CDR3 spans 14 residues. Written as DNA, the CDR3 is TGTGCCAGCAGCCAAAACAGGGGAAGTCAGCCCCAGCATTTT. It specifies CASSQNRGSQPQHF.

On this clonotype itself: A read error may explain this, as a much larger clone is one base away. The genes are TRBV19 and TRBJ2-7, with 11 positions matching TRBD2. The CDR3 length is 16 residues. CDR1 is LNHDA and CDR2 is SQIVND in the germline V gene (reference sequence). The CDR3 sequence is CDSSDRTSGRYYEQYF. Written as DNA, the CDR3 is TGTGACAGTAGTGACCGGACTAGCGGGCGATACTACGAGCAGTACTTC.

The chain couples TRBV7-2 to TRBJ2-1, with D maybe TRBD2 (5 bases). The germline V and J ends were trimmed by 3 bases and 5 bases, with 11 bases remaining between them. CDR3 length equals 14 residues. The germline V gene encodes CDR1 SGHTA and CDR2 FQGNSA. The CDR3 reads CASSLEAGNNEQFF. CDR3 nucleotides: TGTGCCAGCAGCTTGGAGGCAGGTAACAATGAGCAGTTCTTC.

The chain links TRBV6-9 to TRBJ2-1; TRBD2 agrees at 8 bases. Germline values: CDR1 MNHGY, CDR2 SVAAGI. This CDR3 has 15 amino acids. Trimming cost V 2 bases and J 6 bases; bases outside gene matches: 6. The CDR3 sequence: CASSYTGGPGNEQFF. DNA for the CDR3: TGTGCCAGCAGTTATACGGGAGGGCCGGGCAATGAGCAGTTCTTC.

This clonotype appeared many times. The chain uses TRBV6-1 and TRBJ2-7, with 7 positions matching TRBD2. V shed 6 bases and J 4 bases; nucleotides not matched to a gene: 6. Germline V gene sequence: CDR1 MNHNS, CDR2 SASEGT. The CDR3 contains 13 residues. The CDR3 DNA follows: TGTGCCAGCAGGAAGACTAGCAGGTACGAGCAGTACTTC. Its protein is CASRKTSRYEQYF.

This clonotype has more than one count but fewer than ten. The CDR3 nucleotides are TGTGCCAGCAGCGTAGACGGGAGGGTGGATGAGCAGTTCTTC. It specifies CASSVDGRVDEQFF. The chain uses TRBV9 and TRBJ2-1; 8 bases agree with TRBD2. This CDR3 spans 14 amino acids. Per the germline V gene, CDR1 is SGDLS and CDR2 is YYNGEE. The junction had 4 bases not matched to a gene; V was cut back by 0 bases and J by 8 bases.

This clonotype was observed many times. J is TRBJ1-4 and V is TRBV28; no clear D gene. The CDR3 loop spans 12 amino acids. Trimming cost V 5 bases and J 9 bases, with 10 bases left between them. The germline gives CDR1 MDHEN, CDR2 SYDVKM. This CDR3 is CASSTLGKKLFF. The CDR3 DNA is TGTGCCAGCAGTACTCTCGGGAAAAAACTGTTTTTT.

This clonotype was found many times. The V call is TRBV5-1, the J call TRBJ2-1; 7 bases are a match to TRBD2. Germline trimming cut 0 bases from V and 3 bases from J; bases unmatched to any gene: 6. Per germline, CDR1 SGHRS and CDR2 YFSETQ. The CDR3 totals 16 residues. CDR3 sequence (DNA): TGCGCCAGCAGCTTGGTGTCTAGCGGATTCTACAATGAGCAGTTCTTC. Its translation: CASSLVSSGFYNEQFF. The variable domain in full, completed from reference TRBV5-1 and TRBJ2-1, reads KAGVTQTPRYLIKTRGQQVTLSCSPISGHRSVSWYQQTPGQGLQFLFEYFSETQRNKGNFPGRFSGRQFSNSRSEMNVSTLELGDSALYLCASSLVSSGFYNEQFFGPGTRLTVL.

This clonotype was picked up many times. The chain joins TRBV11-2 to TRBJ2-5, with D possibly TRBD2 on 6 matching bases. The CDR3 extends over 15 amino acids. CDR1 is SGHAT and CDR2 is FQNNGV in the germline V gene. V lost 8 bases to trimming and J lost 2 bases, with 18 bases between them. The DNA for the CDR3 is TGTGCCAGCGGGAACCCTAGCGCGTGGCAAGAGACCCAGTACTTC. The encoded protein is CASGNPSAWQETQYF.

The table lists this clonotype with a few counts. V and J are TRBV7-3 and TRBJ1-6, with no clear D. There are 12 residues in the CDR3. Germline CDR1 is SGHTA and CDR2 is FQGTGA. The V and J ends lost 2 bases and 9 bases respectively, with 5 bases between them. This CDR3 reads CASSLDGSPLHF. The CDR3 nucleotides read TGTGCCAGCAGCTTAGACGGTTCACCCCTCCACTTT.

The rearrangement joins TRBV27 to TRBJ2-1; D perhaps matches TRBD2 (6 bases). TRBJ2-5 matches the DNA end more closely, so the J call is doubtful. This CDR3 spans 13 amino acids. The germline V gene encodes CDR1 MNHEY and CDR2 SMNVEV (reference sequence). CDR3 DNA: TGTGCCAGCAGTTTATCGGCCGGGGGGACCCAGTACTTC. Translated: CASSLSAGGTQYF.

This clonotype was counted at least ten times. The genes are TRBV28 and TRBJ2-1, with D possibly being TRBD1 (5 bases). CDR1 is MDHEN, CDR2 SYDVKM, per germline. Trimming pared 5 bases from V and 6 bases from J, leaving 14 bases between. This CDR3 contains 14 residues. The CDR3 DNA reads as TGTGCCAGCAGTCTCCAAGCAGGGATCAATGAGCAGTTCTTC. Translating gives CASSLQAGINEQFF.

This clonotype was seen repeatedly, ten times or more. This chain uses TRBV7-9 with TRBJ1-4, with 7 bases identical to TRBD1. J was trimmed by 8 bases and V by 6 bases; bases with no gene match: 3. From germline, CDR1 is SEHNR and CDR2 FQNEAQ (reference sequence). This CDR3 spans 12 amino acids. CDR3 amino acids: CASRDRDEKLFF. In nucleotides, the CDR3 is TGTGCCAGCAGAGACAGGGACGAAAAACTGTTTTTT.

The gene calls are TRBV5-4 and TRBJ1-2; D ambiguous. Germline V gives CDR1 SGHNT, CDR2 YYREEE (reference sequence). Trimming removed 0 bases at V and 13 bases at J, with 10 bases between. This CDR3 region has 11 residues. The CDR3 protein is CASSLGAVSTF. In DNA, the CDR3 is TGTGCCAGCAGCTTGGGCGCGGTCTCCACCTTC.

This clonotype was seen a handful of times. The CDR3 DNA reads TGCGCCAGCAGCCACACAAGCTCCTATAATTCACCCCTCCACTTT. Its protein product is CASSHTSSYNSPLHF. This sequence joins TRBV5-1 and TRBJ1-6; D gene ambiguous. The CDR3 contains 15 residues. Germline V gene data show CDR1 as SGHRS and CDR2 as YFSETQ. V lost 4 bases to trimming and J lost 0 bases, with 8 bases between them.

This clonotype was detected a few times. The chain carries TRBV27 and TRBJ2-2; D perhaps matches TRBD1 (5 bases). CDR3 size: 14 residues. Deletions cut 2 bases from V and 5 bases from J, with 9 bases between. Germline V gene lookup returns CDR1 MNHEY and CDR2 SMNVEV (reference sequence). In DNA form, the CDR3 reads TGTGCCAGCAGTTTAGGACACCGGACCGGGGAGCTGTTTTTT. Protein product: CASSLGHRTGELFF.